This T cell receptor (beta chain) was profiled in a study of blood T cell repertoires in COVID-19. Turning to the study itself: In each case, the material was cDNA or gDNA derived from T cells, B-cell-depleted T cells, or PBMCs.

TCRdb keeps only in-frame clones here, not all; method: immunoSEQ multiplex PCR. The data contain around 400,000 clones, about nine tenths of them singletons. CDR1 and CDR2 from the germline V gene are GTSNPN and SVGIG (reference sequence). The V gene lost 1 base and the J gene lost 0 bases, with 4 bases spanning the gap. This CDR3 is 12 amino acids long. This clone has more than one count but fewer than ten. V and J are TRBV30 and TRBJ2-7; D gene ambiguous. Sample: PBMCs or T cells enriched from blood (not recorded which). This clonotype was obtained from a woman aged 25 to 39 who had recovered from COVID-19. CDR3 nucleotide sequence: TGTGCCTGGAGTGACAACTCCTACGAGCAGTACTTC. It encodes CAWSDNSYEQYF.